Listed here are 24 T cell receptor beta chains from one sample, sequenced in a study of CD8 T cells in ankylosing spondylitis (dated by TCRdb to about 2017). The protocol used for the library was 5' RACE. The listed sequencing device is Illumina HiSeq 2500. The public reads were run again by TCRdb, first through fastp at Q25 and then through MiXCR, and only productive beta chains were kept. CDR3 protein duplicates are merged, each entry listing the most common genes and DNA. The sample profile shows roughly 240,000 distinct CDR3 sequences; over 30% of them were found once. The top ten clones comprise roughly 4.2% of the sample. The sample consisted of blood, either unsorted or a sorted T cell fraction (not recorded which). Source of these receptors: a male donor with ankylosing spondylitis or in good health (not recorded which).

This clonotype has just a few counts. This rearrangement joins TRBV6-1 to TRBJ1-6, with D unresolved. V lost 2 bases to trimming and J lost 6 bases, with 11 bases between them. The CDR3 is made up of 15 amino acids. Germline CDR1 and CDR2: MNHNS and SASEGT. The CDR3 sequence is CASSEPPAGNSPLHF. The CDR3 coding sequence is TGTGCCAGCAGTGAACCCCCGGCTGGTAATTCACCCCTCCACTTT.

The V and J genes are TRBV7-2 and TRBJ2-5, with TRBD2 identical over 7 bases. Germline V gene data show CDR1 as SGHTA and CDR2 as FQGNSA. Unmatched junction bases numbered 12, after V lost 5 bases and J lost 3 bases. CDR3 length: 16 amino acids. The CDR3 region has the DNA TGTGCCAGCAGCCCGGGGAGCGGGGCTACTGAAGAGACCCAGTACTTC. It translates to CASSPGSGATEETQYF. The variable domain in full, with the rest retrieved from reference TRBV7-2 and TRBJ2-5, is GAGVSQSPSNKVTEKGKDVELRCDPISGHTALYWYRQSLGQGLEFLIYFQGNSAPDKSGLPSDRFSAERTGGSVSTLTIQRTQQEDSAVYLCASSPGSGATEETQYFGPGTRLLVL.

This clonotype was detected only a few times. The V call is TRBV5-4, the J call TRBJ2-1; a weak D match, TRBD1 (6 bases). V lost 3 bases to trimming and J lost 2 bases, with 9 bases between them. The CDR3 loop spans 14 amino acids. Germline loops: CDR1 SGHNT, CDR2 YYREEE (reference sequence). The CDR3, as DNA: TGTGCCAGCAGCTCAGGGGACGCCTACAATGAGCAGTTCTTC. Translating gives CASSSGDAYNEQFF.

The chain joins TRBV5-1 to TRBJ2-2; D is unresolved. V lost 4 bases to trimming and J lost 7 bases, with 14 bases between them. Per germline, CDR1 SGHRS and CDR2 YFSETQ. The CDR3 length is 14 residues. CDR3 residues: CASSPRAGNGELFF. As DNA, the CDR3 is TGCGCCAGCAGCCCCCGGGCTGGGAACGGGGAGCTGTTTTTT.

The sample holds a few counts of this clonotype. The V and J genes are TRBV7-9 and TRBJ2-1; D is tentatively TRBD1 or TRBD2 (6 bases each). CDR3 length equals 16 residues. Trimming pared 5 bases from V and 3 bases from J, leaving 17 bases between. From germline, CDR1 is SEHNR and CDR2 FQNEAQ (reference sequence). The CDR3 loop is CASSPLGGSVYNEQFF. CDR3 nucleotides: TGTGCCAGCAGCCCCCTGGGGGGCTCGGTCTACAATGAGCAGTTCTTC.

J is TRBJ1-2 and V is TRBV12-3 or TRBV12-4; TRBD1 aligns across 8 bases. J was trimmed by 10 bases and V by 7 bases; bases with no gene match: 11. The CDR3 has 13 residues. The CDR3 region has the DNA TGTGCCAGCACCCCTATACAGGGGGGTGTCTACACCTTC. This encodes CASTPIQGGVYTF.

This clonotype came up many times. The chain is built from TRBV20-1 and TRBJ2-7; 10 nucleotides match TRBD1. CDR1 is DFQATT and CDR2 is SNEGSKA in the germline V gene (reference sequence). This CDR3 spans 15 amino acids. With V trimmed by 3 bases and J by 3 bases, 8 bases remained unmatched. In nucleotides, the CDR3 is TGCAGTGCTAGCCTCGGGACAGGGGCCCACTACGAGCAGTACTTC. It translates to CSASLGTGAHYEQYF.

This clonotype was seen a handful of times. An end of the junction does not agree with germline; a read error may underlie this. The chain recombines TRBV5-1 with TRBJ2-6, with D maybe TRBD1 (5 bases). This CDR3 comprises 14 residues. Germline V gene lookup returns CDR1 SGHRS and CDR2 YFSETQ. The CDR3 nucleotides are TGCGCCAGCAGCTTGTACTCTGGGGCCAACGGCCTGACTTTC. Translated, it gives CASSLYSGANGLTF.

The chain employs TRBV7-2 and TRBJ2-1; 9 bases line up with TRBD2. There are 16 residues in the CDR3. V was pared by 2 bases and J by 8 bases, with 10 bases of the junction left unmatched. Germline CDR1 reads SGHTA; CDR2 reads FQGNSA. This CDR3 reads CASSLKQRGVGDEQFF. The DNA for the CDR3 is TGTGCCAGCAGCTTAAAGCAGCGGGGGGTGGGGGATGAGCAGTTCTTC.

This clonotype showed up just a few times. This sequence joins TRBV5-5 and TRBJ2-3; 8 nucleotides align to TRBD2. CDR3 length: 14 residues. CDR1 and CDR2 from the germline V gene are SGHKS and YYEKEE (reference sequence). Unmatched junction bases numbered 8, after V lost 6 bases and J lost 5 bases. The CDR3 DNA is TGTGCCAGCACCCTCCGGGGGGGCGGAGATACGCAGTATTTT. Translation gives CASTLRGGGDTQYF.

The chain carries TRBV20-1 and TRBJ2-7; D not resolved. V shed 0 bases and J shed 4 bases, with 13 bases lying between them. The CDR3 is 14 residues long. Germline CDR1 DFQATT, CDR2 SNEGSKA (reference sequence). The CDR3 DNA follows: TGCAGTGCTAGAGAGTCAGTGACGGATTACGAGCAGTACTTC. Its protein is CSARESVTDYEQYF.

There are a few counts of this clonotype. V gene TRBV9 combines with J gene TRBJ2-7, with D maybe TRBD1 (5 bases). CDR1 and CDR2 (germline): SGDLS, YYNGEE. The CDR3 spans 14 residues. V was pared by 4 bases and J by 4 bases, with 15 bases between. Here the CDR3 DNA reads TGTGCCAGCAGCACGACGACAGCCACGTACGAGCAGTACTTC. This gives the protein CASSTTTATYEQYF.

This clonotype was counted at least ten times. The V and J genes are TRBV20-1 and TRBJ1-1; 7 bases fit TRBD1. V lost 5 bases, J lost 3 bases, and 3 bases stayed unmatched. Germline values: CDR1 DFQATT, CDR2 SNEGSKA (reference sequence). CDR3 length: 12 amino acids. CDR3: CSARDRHTEAFF. The CDR3 nucleotides read TGCAGTGCTCGGGACAGACACACTGAAGCTTTCTTT.

This clonotype has only a few counts. J is TRBJ2-3 and V is TRBV4-2; TRBD2 is a possible D gene (5 bases). Trimming removed 0 bases from V and 6 bases from J, with 13 bases in between. This CDR3 is built from 15 residues. Germline V gene lookup returns CDR1 LGHNA and CDR2 YNFKEQ. The DNA for the CDR3 is TGTGCCAGCAGCCAAGAAATAACAAGGAGGGATACGCAGTATTTT. Translated, it gives CASSQEITRRDTQYF.

V gene TRBV12-3 or TRBV12-4 combines with J gene TRBJ1-2; D unresolved. The CDR3 covers 10 residues. The V end was cut by 9 bases, the J end by 6 bases, with 8 bases between. Here the CDR3 reads CARTPNGYTF. The CDR3 coding sequence is TGTGCCAGGACCCCAAATGGCTACACCTTC.

The chain employs TRBV4-2 and TRBJ2-3; D not resolved. The germline gives CDR1 LGHNA, CDR2 YNFKEQ. The CDR3 runs 13 residues. Trimming removed 4 bases at V and 3 bases at J, with 8 bases between. The CDR3 region is CASSRTLTDTQYF. The DNA for the CDR3 is TGTGCCAGCAGCCGAACTCTAACAGATACGCAGTATTTT.

The chain carries TRBV20-1 and TRBJ2-5; D is tentatively TRBD1 or TRBD2 (7 bases each). Germline CDR1 reads DFQATT; CDR2 reads SNEGSKA (reference sequence). V lost 1 base, J lost 4 bases, and 13 bases lay in between. The CDR3 has 14 residues. The CDR3 coding sequence is TGCAGTGCTAGAGTACAGGGGACTACAGAGACCCAGTACTTC. It is translated as CSARVQGTTETQYF.

The genes are TRBV7-8 and TRBJ2-1; D is unresolved. In germline, CDR1 is SGHVS, CDR2 FQNEAQ. The CDR3 extends over 15 amino acids. Trimming left V 2 bases short and J 6 bases short, with 14 bases between. CDR3 nucleotides: TGTGCCAGCAGCTTACTGGGCGTCCCTTCCAATGAGCAGTTCTTC. Amino acid sequence: CASSLLGVPSNEQFF.

The table lists this clonotype with many counts. The chain uses TRBV6-4 and TRBJ2-3; 12 bases agree with TRBD1. The ends lost 4 bases at V and 4 bases at J; junction bases unmatched: 9. The CDR3 totals 17 residues. Germline V CDR1 and CDR2: MRHNA, SNTAGT. This CDR3 reads CASSASMGTGGADTQYF. The CDR3, as DNA: TGTGCCAGCAGTGCCTCAATGGGGACAGGGGGCGCAGATACGCAGTATTTT.

This clonotype occurred a few times. This chain uses TRBV7-2 with TRBJ1-1; D is possibly TRBD1 (5 bases). CDR3 length: 16 amino acids. V lost 2 bases and J 0 bases, leaving 13 bases between the germline ends. The germline V gene has CDR1 SGHTA and CDR2 FQGNSA. CDR3: CASSLLGGGMNTEAFF. Here the CDR3 DNA reads TGTGCCAGCAGCTTATTGGGGGGTGGGATGAACACTGAAGCTTTCTTT.

This clonotype was seen a few times. The V gene is TRBV7-8, the J gene TRBJ2-7, with 9 positions matching TRBD1. The CDR3 is made up of 14 amino acids. Germline CDR1 and CDR2: SGHVS and FQNEAQ. V gave up 5 bases and J gave up 5 bases; unmatched junction bases: 7. The CDR3 DNA reads as TGTGCCAGCAGCCTAATGGGACAGGGCCACGAGCAGTACTTC. Encoded protein: CASSLMGQGHEQYF.

This clonotype was seen more than once but under ten times. The rearrangement joins TRBV6-5 to TRBJ1-3; the D is unclear. Germline V gives CDR1 MNHEY, CDR2 SVGAGI. This CDR3 comprises 18 residues. Trimming removed 0 bases from V and 1 base from J, with 16 bases in between. The CDR3 spells CASSYSINSLSSGNTIYF. CDR3 DNA sequence: TGTGCCAGCAGTTACTCGATTAATTCCCTTTCTTCTGGAAACACCATATATTTT.

This clonotype has just a few counts. The rearrangement joins TRBV20-1 to TRBJ1-5, with TRBD1 as a possible D gene (6 bases). Germline V gene lookup returns CDR1 DFQATT and CDR2 SNEGSKA (reference sequence). The CDR3 is 15 amino acids. V lost 1 base and J 8 bases, leaving 18 bases between the germline ends. CDR3 amino acids: CSARVPGATKEPQHF. The CDR3 nucleotides read TGCAGTGCTAGAGTACCGGGGGCTACTAAGGAGCCCCAGCATTTT.

This clonotype was seen only a few times. The chain carries TRBV7-3 and TRBJ2-5, with D possibly being TRBD1 or TRBD2 (5 bases each). Germline-derived CDR1 and CDR2 are SGHTA and FQGTGA. The CDR3 is 16 residues long. Deletions cut 4 bases from V and 2 bases from J, with 17 bases between. CDR3 residues: CASSYYPGRSQETQYF. DNA for the CDR3: TGTGCCAGCAGCTACTACCCGGGACGGTCACAAGAGACCCAGTACTTC.